This paragraph reports one TCR beta chain. No antigen is known for it. The source of the sample is a study of shared clonotypes between healthy human individuals. Each subset's genomic DNA was shared equally among a number of immunoSEQ plates. Sequencing used immunoSEQ multiplex PCR; TCRdb keeps in-frame clones, though not all of them. Of over 2 million clones in the sample, 85% to 95% were seen once. Naive-designated CD8 cells lacked CD45RO, were positively enriched for CCR7, and omitted terminally differentiated effector memory CD45RA+ cells. The ends were cut back, 0 bases at V and 6 bases at J, with 7 bases in the middle. The CDR3 has 14 residues. Looked up from germline, CDR1 is SGDLS and CDR2 is YYNGEE. The study's findings and limits: Clonotype sharing across several donors was observed for around 5% of naive CD4 clonotypes.

The chain is built from TRBV9 and TRBJ1-6; D is uncertain. Sequencing was done on a sample of naive CD8+ T cells sorted from blood. This TCR derives from a man between 18 and 35 years old in good health. The CDR3: CASSVGKGNSPLHF. CDR3 bases: TGTGCCAGCAGCGTAGGGAAGGGTAATTCACCCCTCCACTTT.